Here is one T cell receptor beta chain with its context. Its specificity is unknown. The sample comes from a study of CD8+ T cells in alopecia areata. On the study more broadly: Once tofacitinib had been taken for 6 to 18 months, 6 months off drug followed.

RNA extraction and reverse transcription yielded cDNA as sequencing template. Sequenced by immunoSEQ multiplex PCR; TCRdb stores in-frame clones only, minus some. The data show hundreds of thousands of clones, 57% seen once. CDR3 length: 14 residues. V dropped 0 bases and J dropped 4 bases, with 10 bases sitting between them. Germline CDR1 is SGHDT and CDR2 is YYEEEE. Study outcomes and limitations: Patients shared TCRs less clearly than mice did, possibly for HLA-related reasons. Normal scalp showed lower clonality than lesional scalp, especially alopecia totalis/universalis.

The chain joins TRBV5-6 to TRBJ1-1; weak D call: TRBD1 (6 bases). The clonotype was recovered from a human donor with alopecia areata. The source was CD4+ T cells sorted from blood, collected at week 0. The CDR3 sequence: CASSLVGGITEAFF. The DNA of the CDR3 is TGTGCCAGCAGCTTGGTAGGGGGAATCACTGAAGCTTTCTTT.